Listed here are 32 T cell receptor beta chains from one sample, sequenced in a study of shared clonotypes between healthy human individuals. Assay used: immunoSEQ multiplex PCR; TCRdb lists only in-frame clones, some missing. Seen here are approximately 1,000,000 clones, 70% to 85% observed once, and the top ten hold approximately 0.9%. Specimen: memory CD4+ T cells from PBMCs. Regarding subset: CD45RA-negative fraction. The receptor source for this set is a man aged 18 to 29 in good health. Some clones in this sample may be carry-over from other donors' samples.

The V gene is TRBV9, the J gene TRBJ1-3; tentative D call: TRBD1 (5 bases). CDR3 size: 12 residues. The V gene lost 4 bases and the J gene lost 7 bases, with 9 bases spanning the gap. Germline CDR1 reads SGDLS; CDR2 reads YYNGEE. The CDR3 DNA follows: TGTGCCAGCAGCCCGGAGGGGAACACCATATATTTT. It is translated as CASSPEGNTIYF.

V gene TRBV11-3 combines with J gene TRBJ2-5, with D perhaps TRBD1 (5 bases). The CDR3 spans 13 residues. The germline V gene encodes CDR1 SGHNT and CDR2 YENEEA. Trimming stripped 5 bases from V and 4 bases from J, with 11 bases between. The CDR3 bases are TGTGCCAGCAGCACCTCTAGGGGAGAGACCCAGTACTTC. Translated: CASSTSRGETQYF.

This chain links TRBV28 with TRBJ1-4; possible D gene TRBD1, 5 bases. CDR3 length: 13 amino acids. CDR1 and CDR2 (germline): MDHEN, SYDVKM. Trimming stripped 2 bases from V and 10 bases from J, with 11 bases between. CDR3 loop: CASSLRDAGKLFF. CDR3 DNA: TGTGCCAGCAGTTTAAGGGACGCGGGAAAACTGTTTTTT.

The chain has TRBV7-9 and TRBJ2-1; D unresolved. V was trimmed by 5 bases and J by 10 bases, leaving 12 bases between them. The CDR3 extends over 12 amino acids. Germline lookup yields CDR1 SEHNR and CDR2 FQNEAQ (reference sequence). The CDR3, as DNA: TGTGCCAGCAGCCCATCTGGCGTCGAGCAGTTCTTC. It codes for CASSPSGVEQFF.

In its sample, this clone was seen many times. Additional DNA sequences in this sample encode the identical CDR3. This rearrangement joins TRBV2 to TRBJ2-2, with unresolved D. The V gene lost 10 bases and the J gene lost 6 bases, with 12 bases spanning the gap. CDR3 length: 12 amino acids. The germline CDR1 and CDR2 sequences are SNHLY and FYNNEI. The CDR3 coding sequence is TGTGCCACCTCCCGCGAAGCCGGGGAGCTGTTTTTT. Protein product: CATSREAGELFF. The variable domain in full, with the rest retrieved from reference TRBV2 and TRBJ2-2, is EPEVTQTPSHQVTQMGQEVILRCVPISNHLYFYWYRQILGQKVEFLVSFYNNEISEKSEIFDDQFSVERPDGSNFTLKIRSTKLEDSAMYFCATSREAGELFFGEGSRLTVL.

About this clone: Other DNA sequences from this sample encode an identical CDR3 as well. This chain uses TRBV5-1 with TRBJ2-3; TRBD2 matches at 7 bases. Losses at the gene ends were 3 bases for V and 2 bases for J; bases not matched to a gene: 6. Germline CDR1 SGHRS, CDR2 YFSETQ. This CDR3 is built from 15 residues. The CDR3 sequence: CASSSGSGYTDTQYF. CDR3 DNA sequence: TGCGCCAGCAGCTCCGGTAGCGGGTACACAGATACGCAGTATTTT.

The chain joins TRBV19 to TRBJ1-1, with D uncertain. Germline-derived CDR1 and CDR2 are LNHDA and SQIVND (reference sequence). The length of the CDR3 is 15 residues. Deletions cut 4 bases from V and 3 bases from J, with 15 bases between. The CDR3 region has the DNA TGTGCCAGTAGTAGATCCACGCGTTGGGACACTGAAGCTTTCTTT. It encodes CASSRSTRWDTEAFF.

The chain uses TRBV29-1 and TRBJ2-3; no clear D gene. Germline V CDR1 and CDR2: SQVTM, ANQGSEA. The CDR3 is made up of 14 amino acids. Between the trimmed V and J ends, which lost 2 bases and 2 bases, there was a span of 11 bases. The CDR3 sequence is CSVERELATDTQYF. The CDR3 DNA reads as TGCAGCGTTGAAAGGGAATTGGCCACAGATACGCAGTATTTT.

The V and J genes are TRBV19 and TRBJ1-1; D gene uncertain. There are 16 residues in the CDR3. Trimming pared 5 bases from V and 6 bases from J, leaving 22 bases between. Germline V gene lookup returns CDR1 LNHDA and CDR2 SQIVND (reference sequence). The CDR3 region is CASSGPMRRAGAEAFF. For the CDR3, the DNA is TGTGCCAGTAGTGGTCCCATGCGCCGAGCGGGAGCTGAAGCTTTCTTT.

J is TRBJ1-2 and V is TRBV19, with D unclear. The germline V gene encodes CDR1 LNHDA and CDR2 SQIVND (reference sequence). The V and J ends lost 6 bases and 5 bases respectively, with 19 bases between them. The CDR3 consists of 15 residues. The CDR3 loop is CASSDETRIWYGYTF. CDR3 DNA sequence: TGTGCCAGTAGCGACGAAACCAGGATATGGTATGGCTACACCTTC.

On this clone: A read error may explain this, as a much larger clone is one base away. Other DNA sequences of this sample code for an identical CDR3. J is TRBJ1-2 and V is TRBV29-1; the D is unclear. Germline loops: CDR1 SQVTM, CDR2 ANQGSEA. The CDR3 runs 10 residues. This CDR3 reads CSLSRDGYTF. The CDR3 DNA follows: TGCAGCTTGTCGAGGGATGGCTATACCTTC.

This clone turned up a few times. The chain recombines TRBV7-8 with TRBJ2-2, with TRBD1 identical over 8 bases. There are 16 residues in the CDR3. Germline V gene sequence: CDR1 SGHVS, CDR2 FQNEAQ. V dropped 4 bases and J dropped 5; count of bases not matched to a gene: 9. CDR3 in DNA: TGTGCCAGCAGCTCAATATGGACAGGGAAGACCGGGGAGCTGTTTTTT. Its protein product is CASSSIWTGKTGELFF.

The chain is built from TRBV30 and TRBJ1-2; D not resolved. CDR1 and CDR2 (germline): GTSNPN, SVGIG (reference sequence). V dropped 2 bases and J dropped 2 bases, with 3 bases sitting between them. The CDR3 is made up of 11 amino acids. Here the CDR3 reads CAWSWNYGYTF. Written as DNA, the CDR3 is TGTGCCTGGAGTTGGAACTATGGCTACACCTTC.

The V gene is TRBV19, the J gene TRBJ2-2; a weak D match, TRBD1 (6 bases). The germline V gene has CDR1 LNHDA and CDR2 SQIVND (reference sequence). Trimming removed 8 bases from V and 2 bases from J, with 12 bases in between. The CDR3 has 14 amino acids. This CDR3 is CASSAQGNTGELFF. CDR3 nucleotides: TGTGCCAGTTCGGCACAGGGTAACACCGGGGAGCTGTTTTTT.

The gene calls are TRBV30 and TRBJ1-1; no clear D. The CDR3 has 15 residues. V shed 0 bases and J shed 0 bases, with 11 bases lying between them. Germline CDR1 reads GTSNPN; CDR2 reads SVGIG (reference sequence). The CDR3 protein is CAWSVDLPMNTEAFF. As DNA, the CDR3 is TGTGCCTGGAGTGTAGACTTGCCCATGAACACTGAAGCTTTCTTT.

CDR3 amino acids: CASIGPPGQRTDTQYF. The CDR3 coding sequence is TGTGCCAGCATTGGGCCCCCGGGACAGAGGACAGATACGCAGTATTTT. The V and J genes are TRBV2 and TRBJ2-3; TRBD1 agrees at 7 bases. This CDR3 has 16 residues. V was pared by 7 bases and J by 3 bases, with 13 bases of the junction left unmatched. Germline lookup yields CDR1 SNHLY and CDR2 FYNNEI.

This clone has only one observation. J is TRBJ1-2 and V is TRBV19; D may be TRBD1 (6 bases). The CDR3 runs to 13 residues. Per the germline V gene, CDR1 is LNHDA and CDR2 is SQIVND (reference sequence). V was trimmed by 6 bases and J by 2 bases, leaving 10 bases between them. In DNA form, the CDR3 reads TGTGCCAGTAGCTTAGGGGGGAACTATGGCTACACCTTC. Protein sequence: CASSLGGNYGYTF.

The J gene is TRBJ2-7, the V gene TRBV14; tentatively, D is TRBD2 (6 bases). Germline loops: CDR1 SGHDN, CDR2 FVKESK. This CDR3 comprises 18 residues. Trimming pared 0 bases from V and 6 bases from J, leaving 24 bases between. CDR3 loop: CASSQEAKWRGPWGEQYF. CDR3 coding DNA: TGTGCCAGCAGCCAAGAAGCAAAATGGCGGGGCCCCTGGGGCGAGCAGTACTTC.

About this clone itself: This CDR3 is also generated by other DNA sequences in the sample. V is TRBV5-1 and J is TRBJ2-7; no firm D call. The CDR3 spans 13 residues. Germline CDR1 and CDR2: SGHRS and YFSETQ. Trimming took 0 bases from V and 1 from J, leaving 5 bases between them. CDR3 in DNA: TGCGCCAGCAGCTTGGCCCCTTCCTACGAGCAGTACTTC. It yields the protein CASSLAPSYEQYF.

This clone was detected a few times. CDR3 residues: CASSGTGGYNSPLHF. For the CDR3, the DNA is TGTGCCAGCAGTGGGACAGGGGGCTATAATTCACCCCTCCACTTT. V and J are TRBV2 and TRBJ1-6; 10 bases match TRBD1. The CDR3 loop spans 15 amino acids. CDR1 is SNHLY and CDR2 is FYNNEI in the germline V gene. V dropped 4 bases and J dropped 3; count of bases not matched to a gene: 0. The full variable domain, in which reference TRBV2 and TRBJ1-6 provide the parts outside the CDR3, is EPEVTQTPSHQVTQMGQEVILRCVPISNHLYFYWYRQILGQKVEFLVSFYNNEISEKSEIFDDQFSVERPDGSNFTLKIRSTKLEDSAMYFCASSGTGGYNSPLHFGNGTRLTVT.

The chain couples TRBV6-5 to TRBJ2-7; the D gene is possibly TRBD1 (5 bases). The V end was cut by 2 bases, the J end by 3 bases, with 11 bases between. Germline V gene lookup returns CDR1 MNHEY and CDR2 SVGAGI. The CDR3 contains 14 residues. This CDR3 reads CASSYDRKYYEQYF. In DNA, the CDR3 is TGTGCCAGCAGTTACGACAGAAAGTACTACGAGCAGTACTTC.

For the CDR3, the DNA is TGTGCCACCAGCAGAGATGCCAGGGGCAACTATGGCTACACCTTC. It is translated as CATSRDARGNYGYTF. V and J are TRBV15 and TRBJ1-2; perhaps TRBD1 as D (6 bases). Germline V gene sequence: CDR1 LNHNV, CDR2 YYDKDF (reference sequence). This CDR3 has 15 amino acids. Trimming stripped 0 bases from V and 2 bases from J, with 10 bases between.

V usage is TRBV9 and J usage is TRBJ2-7; tentative D call: TRBD1 (5 bases). Germline V lookup: CDR1 SGDLS, CDR2 YYNGEE. Trimming left V 0 bases short and J 6 bases short, with 16 bases between. The CDR3 totals 15 residues. The CDR3 is CASSVGHDSTCEQYF. The CDR3 DNA sequence: TGTGCCAGCAGCGTAGGTCACGACAGTACTTGCGAGCAGTACTTC.

The chain links TRBV21-1 to TRBJ2-7; whether TRBD2, the table's D call, matches the DNA was not checked. TRBV21-1 is a recognized pseudogene. This CDR3 comprises 14 residues. CDR3 region: CASSKNGGDYEQYF. Here the CDR3 DNA reads TGTGCCAGCAGCAAAAACGGGGGAGACTACGAGCAGTACTTC.

The chain joins TRBV10-3 to TRBJ1-5; D is undetermined. The germline gives CDR1 ENHRY, CDR2 SYGVKD. Trimming left V 2 bases short and J 4 bases short, with 9 bases between. CDR3 length: 14 amino acids. CDR3 nucleotide sequence: TGTGCCATCAGTGAGAACGGAAGAAATCAGCCCCAGCATTTT. Protein: CAISENGRNQPQHF.

About this clone itself: The germline gene is not matched at one end of the junction; a read error may be the cause. The CDR3 reads CASSILGQGVSHEQYF. CDR3 DNA: TGTGCCAGCTCTATACTCGGACAGGGTGTCTCCCACGAGCAGTACTTC. The chain uses TRBV18 and TRBJ2-7; 8 positions agree with TRBD1. The CDR3 runs to 16 residues. The germline gives CDR1 KGHSH, CDR2 LQKENI.

This clone came up many times. The rearrangement joins TRBV2 to TRBJ1-1; D is unresolved. The V end lost 1 base, the J end lost 7 bases, and 4 bases lay between the germline ends. There are 11 residues in the CDR3. Germline CDR1 is SNHLY and CDR2 is FYNNEI. The CDR3 DNA is TGTGCCAGCAGTGAAGGCGGTGAAGCTTTCTTT. Protein sequence: CASSEGGEAFF.

This chain joins TRBV11-2 and TRBJ2-7, with 9 nucleotides matching TRBD1. The CDR3 is made up of 16 amino acids. J lost 7 bases, V lost 5 bases, and 15 bases had no gene match. Germline CDR1 and CDR2: SGHAT and FQNNGV. The CDR3: CASSPNWDRASWEQYF. CDR3 in DNA: TGTGCCAGCAGCCCGAATTGGGACAGGGCCTCTTGGGAGCAGTACTTC.

The chain couples TRBV28 to TRBJ2-2; D remains unclear. Trimming stripped 7 bases from V and 4 bases from J, with 10 bases between. CDR3 length: 13 residues. Germline lookup yields CDR1 MDHEN and CDR2 SYDVKM. DNA for the CDR3: TGTGCCAGCATGATACAGACCACCGGGGAGCTGTTTTTT. It translates to CASMIQTTGELFF.

The chain links TRBV28 to TRBJ1-5, with TRBD1 matching 9 bases. J was trimmed by 4 bases and V by 4 bases; bases with no gene match: 5. From germline, CDR1 is MDHEN and CDR2 SYDVKM. The CDR3 covers 15 residues. The CDR3 sequence is CASSWEQGANQPQHF. CDR3 coding DNA: TGTGCCAGCAGTTGGGAACAGGGGGCTAATCAGCCCCAGCATTTT.

This clone was detected only a few times. In the same sample, other DNA sequences code for this CDR3. The rearrangement uses TRBV30 and TRBJ1-4; no definite D call. CDR3 size: 12 residues. Between the trimmed V and J ends, which lost 5 bases and 3 bases, there was a span of 7 bases. Germline loops: CDR1 GTSNPN, CDR2 SVGIG (reference sequence). The CDR3: CAWGQSNEKLFF. The CDR3, as DNA: TGTGCCTGGGGGCAGTCTAATGAAAAACTGTTTTTT.

The genes are TRBV18 and TRBJ2-1; D gene ambiguous. The CDR3 has 19 residues. Trimming shortened V by 2 bases and J by 2 bases, and 22 bases separated the two germline ends. Germline CDR1 reads KGHSH; CDR2 reads LQKENI. The CDR3 DNA follows: TGTGCCAGCTCACCAAACCGAATAGGGCCGAGCGCTCCCTACAATGAGCAGTTCTTC. Protein sequence: CASSPNRIGPSAPYNEQFF.